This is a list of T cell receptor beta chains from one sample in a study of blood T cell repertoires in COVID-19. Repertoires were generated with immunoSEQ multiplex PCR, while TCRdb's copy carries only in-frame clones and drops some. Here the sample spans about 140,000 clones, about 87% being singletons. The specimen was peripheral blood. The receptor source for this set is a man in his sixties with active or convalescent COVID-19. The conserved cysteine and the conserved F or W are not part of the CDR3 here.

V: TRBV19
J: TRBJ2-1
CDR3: ASRSGRAGVGEQF

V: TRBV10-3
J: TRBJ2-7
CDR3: AISDPLGTSGTNEQY

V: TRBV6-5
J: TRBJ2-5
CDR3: ASSSDRLKTQY

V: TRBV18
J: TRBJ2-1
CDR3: ASSPKLAGTGGLNEQF

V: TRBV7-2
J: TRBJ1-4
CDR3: ASSSGAGLRTNEKLF

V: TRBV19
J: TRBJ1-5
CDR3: ASSIGAGGGQPQH

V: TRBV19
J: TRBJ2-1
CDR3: ASSKGVNEQF

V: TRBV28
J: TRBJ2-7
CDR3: ASSLGYEQY

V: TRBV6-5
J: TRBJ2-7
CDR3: ASIVSGDSYEQY

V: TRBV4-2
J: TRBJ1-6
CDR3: ASSQGDRGNSPLH

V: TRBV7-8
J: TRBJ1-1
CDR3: ASSTRTAPAF

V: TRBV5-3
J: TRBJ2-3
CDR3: ARSLLNHTDTQY

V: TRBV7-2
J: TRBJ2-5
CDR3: ASSSYISGSLPQY

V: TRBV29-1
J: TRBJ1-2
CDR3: SVEGDRARSYGYT

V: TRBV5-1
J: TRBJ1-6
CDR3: ASSWGQGRSPLH

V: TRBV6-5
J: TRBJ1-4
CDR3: ASRGTAGDREKLF

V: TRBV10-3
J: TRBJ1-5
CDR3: AISQGRNQPQH

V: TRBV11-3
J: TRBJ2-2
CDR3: ASSLAAGELF

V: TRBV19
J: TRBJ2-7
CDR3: ASSARLVLGTSGRALEY

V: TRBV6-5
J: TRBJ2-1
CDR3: ASTRVSGINEQF

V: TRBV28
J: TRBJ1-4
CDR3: ASSKQGAREKLF

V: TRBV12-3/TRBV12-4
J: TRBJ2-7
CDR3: ASRERFEQY